The 2 T cell receptor beta chains below were found in one sample sequenced in a study of T cell repertoires in cytomegalovirus infection. One entry per CDR3 protein, called by TCRdb with MiXCR from the reads. The table shows roughly 120,000 distinct CDR3 sequences, with over 9% occurring only once. Their antigens are not known. The specimen sequenced was PBMCs, sequenced either directly or after in vitro stimulation (not recorded which). Every receptor here comes from a human donor in good health (CMV status not recorded). Some clones in this sample may be carry-over from other donors' samples.

The CDR3 here is CASSPGLTSSYNEQFF. CDR3 bases: TGTGCCAGCTCACCGGGCCTAACGTCCAGCTACAATGAGCAGTTCTTC. The V gene is TRBV18, the J gene TRBJ2-1; D call uncertain. The V gene's germline CDR1 is KGHSH and CDR2 LQKENI. This CDR3 comprises 16 residues. With 3 bases removed from V and 3 bases from J, the gap between germline ends came to 15 bases.

This clonotype has a handful of counts. The V call is TRBV6-5, the J call TRBJ2-1, with 8 bases matching TRBD1. Trimming at V came to 6 bases and at J to 0 bases, leaving 4 bases not matched to a gene. CDR1 is MNHEY and CDR2 is SVGAGI in the germline V gene. CDR3 size: 15 residues. CDR3 region: CASRQGQASYNEQFF. CDR3 nucleotide sequence: TGTGCCAGCAGGCAGGGACAGGCCTCCTACAATGAGCAGTTCTTC.